A single T cell receptor beta chain is shown here with its context. This clone was picked up one time. Its antigen has not been determined. No base quality values were provided; no much bigger clone lies one nucleotide off. The data were taken from a study of cytomegalovirus exposure and HLA in healthy donors (dated 2017 in TCRdb). For context, the study as a whole: In an earlier analysis of some 610 of the donors, 250 to 350 Gb of sequence data and 95 million to 130 million unique TCR beta sequences from 150 million to 200 million T cells were reported. Across some 400 genotyped donors of the cohort, an average of approximately 240,000 unique TCR beta nucleotide sequences per donor were sequenced, and about a sixth of those sequences were non-productive. Five DR-DQ haplotypes were treated as single units for association and clustering because of strong linkage in the cohort. Rather than drawing on any new phenotypic data, the later analysis identified candidate immune exposures from TCR beta sequences and the way those sequences occurred across donors. The study profiled the T cell repertoires of hundreds of subjects by immunosequencing and related them to cytomegalovirus serostatus. All discovery cohort repertoires had been generated using a single sequencing platform. HLA typing included class I and class II loci at four-digit resolution. Approximately 310 gigabases of sequencing data and some 85 million unique TCR sequences were included in an early release covering about 600 HLA-typed donors. To predict cytomegalovirus infection status, the study combined high-throughput TCR immunosequencing, statistical association of individual TCRs with disease status, and machine learning. Besides the first cohort of under 700 subjects, a separate validation cohort made up of roughly 120 different subjects was used. Donor age, sex, ethnicity and CMV serostatus were compiled together with the repertoire data. Among the roughly 400 genotyped donors, approximately 77% belonged to the genetic ancestry cluster associated with self-reported Caucasian donors. Typing coverage varied by locus: roughly 620-630 donors for A, B, C, DRB1 and DQB1; about 520 for DQA1; approximately 570 for DPA1; about 450 for DPB1. An earlier analysis of 500 to 750 of the donors applied high-throughput TCR beta sequencing to assess whether each TCR beta V gene segment acted as functional or pseudogenic. The study aimed to test whether signatures of past pathogen exposure could be identified by cataloging public T cell receptors. Genome-wide SNP genotypes for about 65% of the 666 donors were used in a later genetic analysis, which treated that subset as a discovery cohort. In a later analysis, previously published TCR beta repertoires from about 670 donors were re-analyzed and high-resolution HLA genotyping was added so that TCR occurrence patterns could be studied.

The CDR3 runs 14 amino acids, cysteine and phenylalanine included. Here the CDR3 DNA is all that survives: 42 bases in frame from base 1. Trimming at the junction amounts to 3 bases on V and 5 bases on J, and the germline ends lie 10 bases apart. CDR1 and CDR2 (SNHLY, FYNNEI) derive from the germline V gene. The cohort was made up of 666 healthy bone marrow donors. At the time of sampling, all cohort members were nominally healthy, though unrecorded immune exposures were likely present. The donor tested CMV seronegative, placing the donor among the 350 to 400 seronegative members of the cohort. A peripheral blood sample was collected from each donor, and TCR beta sequencing was performed on peripheral blood mononuclear cells. Genomic DNA extraction from the blood cell samples was performed with the Qiagen DNeasy Blood Extraction Kit. The paper's findings and limits, for the study overall: An earlier analysis of approximately 590 of the donors showed that most TCR beta V segments appeared in productive rearrangements either about 90% or about 30% of the time, which broadly matched IMGT annotations. In a later genetic analysis, fewer N-insertions in productive TCRs were reported among donors in an Asian-associated ancestry cluster than the roughly 700-donor mean. Immune exposure information for the cohort was limited to CMV serostatus. A later analysis found that TCR association rates varied across HLA loci, with DRB1 alleles showing the most associated TCRs and HLA-C alleles the fewest. While some public TCRs were present in many individuals, most TCR sequences turned up only very rarely across donors. At a false discovery rate of 0.05, a later analysis linked 16,951 TCR beta sequences to specific HLA alleles. In vitro tests confirmed that a few of the cytomegalovirus-associated TCR beta chains recognize cytomegalovirus antigens. The sequencing pipeline was judged likely to have produced a cluster of highly shared sequence variants as a technical artifact. Because HLA typing was unavailable for some donors at each locus, only the typed subset was used in association tests. A further reported finding was that TCR beta sequences accurately predicted the HLA-A and HLA-B alleles for most subjects in the first cohort. Linkage disequilibrium might explain the correlated functional status among segregating V segments, but an unknown experimental factor could not be ruled out. This cohort had only TCR beta chains sequenced, and the lack of alpha or paired-chain data limited which features could be detected. Roughly uniform sequencing depth across donors was assumed in presence/absence analyses, although this assumption may not hold. Some IMGT-functional V segments, including TRBV6-2 and TRBV6-3, could not be told apart with the 87-base-pair reads, so those segments were excluded. Because counts were too low, about 18 rarely observed V segments, including chromosome 9 orphons, were excluded from the earlier analysis of about 500 of the donors. The authors suggested that the approach could potentially be extended to other disease states and immunological phenotypes. In a later genetic analysis, a missense DCLRE1C variant was associated with V-gene and J-gene trimming of TCR beta chains, and the association was replicated in an independent cohort. Several of the top co-occurrence clusters appeared to be linked to parvovirus B19, influenza, CMV and Epstein-Barr virus, according to a later analysis. The classifier was reported to diagnose cytomegalovirus status with high specificity and sensitivity in both the original and validation cohorts. In a later analysis, most CMV-associated TCR beta chains were found to appear HLA-restricted, with HLA associations seemingly driven largely by CMV exposure. Strong co-occurrence of HLA alleles, especially DR and DQ, made assigning TCR associations to individual alleles difficult. In the study, 150 to 200 TCR beta chains were listed as associated with cytomegalovirus. In a later analysis, HLA-associated TCR beta chains were found to be more clonally expanded and to have lower generation probabilities than equally common non-associated chains.

Preparation of the library involved the immunoSEQ multiplex PCR assay. For the multiplex PCR, a mixture combining 60 forward primers for TCR Vbeta segments and 13 reverse primers for TCR Jbeta segments was used. The CDR3 region of rearranged TCR beta genes was amplified from genomic DNA by a multiplex PCR assay. Amplified TCR beta libraries were sequenced as 87-base-pair reads on the Illumina HiSeq System. As for the original processing: A later analysis counted around 72 million unique TCR beta chains across the 500 to 850 repertoires, and some 11 million of these chains were shared by at least two donors. Raw reads were error-corrected and collapsed into unique sequences with a nearest-neighbor algorithm that merged closely related sequences to remove PCR and sequencing errors. CDR3 sequences were aligned to IMGT reference sequences to assign V, D and J gene segments. Each retained sequence needed at least a six-nucleotide match to both a V gene segment and a J gene segment. Rearrangements were classified as productive when the CDR3 lacked stop codons and remained in frame with V and J, and all other rearrangements were classified as non-productive. Following IMGT convention, CDR3 was defined as the stretch from the second conserved V-encoded cysteine to the conserved J-encoded phenylalanine. Sequences without an unambiguous match to a single V gene segment were excluded from the earlier analysis of about 630 of the donors. An earlier analysis of a few hundred of the donors classified V segments as functional when productive rearrangements were above 56.7% and as segregating when the standard deviation between donors was above 5%. To diagnose cytomegalovirus status from the catalog of TCR beta chain sequences, a statistical classification framework was built. A later analysis assigned V and J genes by comparing TCR nucleotide sequences with IMGT/GENE-DB human TR gene sequences. A later analysis assigned CDR3 sequences and most-parsimonious VDJ recombination scenarios with the TCRdist pipeline. In a later analysis, each TCR beta chain was defined by its CDR3 amino acid sequence together with its V-gene family, and reads without a unique V-gene family were excluded. In a later analysis, nearly 600 highly shared, low-generation-probability nucleotide sequences were removed to address suspected cross-contamination and a sequencing artifact. In a later analysis, a clonal expansion index was calculated for each public chain from normalized within-repertoire ranks of inferred template counts. A later analysis computed generation probabilities with a VDJ recombination model fitted to out-of-frame rearrangements, and checked the results against IGoR. A later analysis scored TCR-TCR, TCR-HLA and TCR-CMV co-occurrence with hypergeometric tests, applying a repertoire-size bias correction to TCR pairs. To estimate false discovery rates, a later analysis permuted the HLA or CMV assignments 20 times. In a later analysis, co-occurring TCRs were grouped with DBSCAN, and TCRdist sequence similarity was added when clustering was performed within HLA-allele-positive subsets. For co-occurrence clustering, repertoires with fewer than 30,000 or more than 120,000 public chains were excluded, along with roughly 5 repertoires with anomalous nucleotide sharing. Entries here come from immuneACCESS through TCRdb and include only in-frame sequences with V and J called. Some clones fail to appear in such tables; in the studies checked, an unresolved V gene covers under half of the shortfall, and the cause of the remainder is unknown. From that table come the V and J calls and clone size; the DNA was used to work out D and trimming. For this sample there are 160,000 or so clones; 75% to 90% appear just once. The ten largest clones represent around 1.8% of the sample.

The TCR sequence derives from a woman aged 18 to 35 in good health and CMV-seronegative. Sequencing input: PBMCs. The chain couples TRBV2 to TRBJ1-4; too little of a D gene remains to name it. The CDR3 region reads CASSDRRSNEKLFF. The bases are TGTGCCAGCAGTGACCGCAGGTCGAATGAAAAACTGTTTTTT.